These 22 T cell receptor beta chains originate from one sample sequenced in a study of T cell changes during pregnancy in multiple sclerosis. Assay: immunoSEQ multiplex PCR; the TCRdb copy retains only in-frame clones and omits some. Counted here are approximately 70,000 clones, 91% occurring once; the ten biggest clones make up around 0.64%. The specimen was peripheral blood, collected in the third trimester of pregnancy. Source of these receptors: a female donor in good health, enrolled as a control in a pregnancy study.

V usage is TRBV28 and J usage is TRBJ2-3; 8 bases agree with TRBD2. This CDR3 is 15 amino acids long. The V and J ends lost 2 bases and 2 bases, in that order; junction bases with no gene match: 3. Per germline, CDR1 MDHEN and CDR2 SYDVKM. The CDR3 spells CASSLTSGNTDTQYF. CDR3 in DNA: TGTGCCAGCAGTTTAACTAGCGGAAACACAGATACGCAGTATTTT.

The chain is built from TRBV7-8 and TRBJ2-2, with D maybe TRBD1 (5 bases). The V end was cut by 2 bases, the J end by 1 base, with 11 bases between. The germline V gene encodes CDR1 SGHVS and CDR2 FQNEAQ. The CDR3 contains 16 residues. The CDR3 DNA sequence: TGTGCCAGCAGCTTATCGGGTGGACAGAACACCGGGGAGCTGTTTTTT. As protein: CASSLSGGQNTGELFF.

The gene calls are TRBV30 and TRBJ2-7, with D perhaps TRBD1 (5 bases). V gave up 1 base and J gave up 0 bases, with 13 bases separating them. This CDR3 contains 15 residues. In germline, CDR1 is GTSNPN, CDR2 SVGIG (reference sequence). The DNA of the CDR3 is TGTGCCTGGAGTGGAGACAGACAATACTCCTACGAGCAGTACTTC. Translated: CAWSGDRQYSYEQYF.

The CDR3 nucleotides are TGTGCCTGGAGTGTCGGACTAAGCGGCAATGAGCAGTTCTTC. Protein sequence: CAWSVGLSGNEQFF. The chain combines TRBV30 with TRBJ2-1, with a weak D call TRBD2 (6 bases). The CDR3 is made up of 14 amino acids. Germline-derived CDR1 and CDR2 are GTSNPN and SVGIG (reference sequence). The V gene lost 0 bases and the J gene lost 6 bases, with 12 bases spanning the gap.

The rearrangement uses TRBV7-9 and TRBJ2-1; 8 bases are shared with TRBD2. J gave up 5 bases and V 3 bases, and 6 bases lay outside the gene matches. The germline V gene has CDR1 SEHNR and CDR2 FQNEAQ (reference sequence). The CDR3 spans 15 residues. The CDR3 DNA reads TGTGCCAGCAGCTTGGGACTAGGTGGGGACAATGAGCAGTTCTTC. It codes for CASSLGLGGDNEQFF. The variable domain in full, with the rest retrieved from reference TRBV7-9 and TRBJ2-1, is DTGVSQNPRHKITKRGQNVTFRCDPISEHNRLYWYRQTLGQGPEFLTYFQNEAQLEKSRLLSDRFSAERPKGSFSTLEIQRTEQGDSAMYLCASSLGLGGDNEQFFGPGTRLTVL.

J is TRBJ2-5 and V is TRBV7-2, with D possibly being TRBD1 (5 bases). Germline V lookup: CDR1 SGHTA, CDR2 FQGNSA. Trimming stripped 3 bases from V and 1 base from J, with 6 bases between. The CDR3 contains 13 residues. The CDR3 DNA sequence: TGTGCCAGCAGCTTGGGGCCCCAAGAGACCCAGTACTTC. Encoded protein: CASSLGPQETQYF. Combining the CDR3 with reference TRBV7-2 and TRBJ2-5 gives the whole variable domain GAGVSQSPSNKVTEKGKDVELRCDPISGHTALYWYRQSLGQGLEFLIYFQGNSAPDKSGLPSDRFSAERTGGSVSTLTIQRTQQEDSAVYLCASSLGPQETQYFGPGTRLLVL.

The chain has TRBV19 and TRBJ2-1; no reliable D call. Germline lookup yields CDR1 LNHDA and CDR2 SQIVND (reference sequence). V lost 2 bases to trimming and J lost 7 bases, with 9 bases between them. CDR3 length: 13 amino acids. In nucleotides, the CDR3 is TGTGCCAGTAGTATAAATCAGTGGAATGAGCAGTTCTTC. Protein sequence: CASSINQWNEQFF.

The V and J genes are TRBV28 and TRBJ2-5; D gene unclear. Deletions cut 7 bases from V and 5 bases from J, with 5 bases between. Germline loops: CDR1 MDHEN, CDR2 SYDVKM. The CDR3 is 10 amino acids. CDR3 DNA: TGTGCCAGCAAGAGGGAGACCCAGTACTTC. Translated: CASKRETQYF.

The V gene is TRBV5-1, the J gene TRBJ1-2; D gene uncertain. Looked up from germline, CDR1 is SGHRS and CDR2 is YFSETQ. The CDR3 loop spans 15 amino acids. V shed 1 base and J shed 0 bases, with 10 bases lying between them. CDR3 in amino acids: CASSLRAPANYGYTF. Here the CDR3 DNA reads TGCGCCAGCAGCTTGAGAGCACCCGCTAACTATGGCTACACCTTC.

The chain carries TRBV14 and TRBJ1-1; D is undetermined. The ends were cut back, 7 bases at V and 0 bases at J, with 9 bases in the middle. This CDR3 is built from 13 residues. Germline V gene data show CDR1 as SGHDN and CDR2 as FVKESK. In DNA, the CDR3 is TGTGCCAGCAAGGAAGCGGTGAACACTGAAGCTTTCTTT. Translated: CASKEAVNTEAFF.

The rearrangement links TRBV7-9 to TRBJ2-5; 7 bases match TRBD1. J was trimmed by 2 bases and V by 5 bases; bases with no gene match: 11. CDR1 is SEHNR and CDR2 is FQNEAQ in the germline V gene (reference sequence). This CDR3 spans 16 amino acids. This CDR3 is CASSRSQGFGQETQYF. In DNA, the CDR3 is TGTGCCAGCAGCCGCTCACAGGGGTTTGGGCAAGAGACCCAGTACTTC.

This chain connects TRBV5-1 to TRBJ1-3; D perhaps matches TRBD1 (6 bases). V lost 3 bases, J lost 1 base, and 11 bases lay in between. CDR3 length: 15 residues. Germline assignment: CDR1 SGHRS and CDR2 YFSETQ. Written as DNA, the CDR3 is TGCGCCAGCAGCTATACAGGGTCTTCTGGAAACACCATATATTTT. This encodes CASSYTGSSGNTIYF.

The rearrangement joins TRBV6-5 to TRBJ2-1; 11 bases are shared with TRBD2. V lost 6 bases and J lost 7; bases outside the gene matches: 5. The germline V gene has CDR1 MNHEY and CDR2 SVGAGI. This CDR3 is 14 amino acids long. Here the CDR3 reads CASRAGTSGNEQFF. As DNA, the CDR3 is TGTGCCAGCAGGGCAGGGACTAGCGGAAATGAGCAGTTCTTC.

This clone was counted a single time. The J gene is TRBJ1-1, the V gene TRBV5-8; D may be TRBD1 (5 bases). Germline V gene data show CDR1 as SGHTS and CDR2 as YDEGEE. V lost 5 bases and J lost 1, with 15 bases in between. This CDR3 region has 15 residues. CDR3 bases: TGTGCCAGCAGGTGGCGCGGACAACAGAACACTGAAGCTTTCTTT. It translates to CASRWRGQQNTEAFF.

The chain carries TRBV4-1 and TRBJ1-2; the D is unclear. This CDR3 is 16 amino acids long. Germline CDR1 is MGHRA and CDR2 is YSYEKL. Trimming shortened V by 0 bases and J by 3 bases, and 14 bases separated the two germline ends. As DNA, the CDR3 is TGCGCCAGCAGCCAAGATCAAGAGAATTCCTACTATGGCTACACCTTC. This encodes CASSQDQENSYYGYTF.

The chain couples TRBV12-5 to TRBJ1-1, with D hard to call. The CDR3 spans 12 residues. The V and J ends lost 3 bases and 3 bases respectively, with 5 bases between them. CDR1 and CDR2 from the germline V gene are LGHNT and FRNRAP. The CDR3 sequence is CASGFSYTEAFF. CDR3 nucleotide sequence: TGTGCTAGTGGTTTTTCTTACACTGAAGCTTTCTTT.

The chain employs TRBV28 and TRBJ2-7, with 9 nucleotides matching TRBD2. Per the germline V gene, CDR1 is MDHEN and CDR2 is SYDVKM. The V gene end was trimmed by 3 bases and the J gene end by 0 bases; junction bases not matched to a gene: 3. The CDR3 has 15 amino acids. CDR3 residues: CASSFRLADSYEQYF. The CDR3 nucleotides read TGTGCCAGCAGTTTTCGACTAGCGGACTCCTACGAGCAGTACTTC. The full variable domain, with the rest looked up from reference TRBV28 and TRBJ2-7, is DVKVTQSSRYLVKRTGEKVFLECVQDMDHENMFWYRQDPGLGLRLIYFSYDVKMKEKGDIPEGYSVSREKKERFSLILESASTNQTSMYLCASSFRLADSYEQYFGPGTRLTVT.

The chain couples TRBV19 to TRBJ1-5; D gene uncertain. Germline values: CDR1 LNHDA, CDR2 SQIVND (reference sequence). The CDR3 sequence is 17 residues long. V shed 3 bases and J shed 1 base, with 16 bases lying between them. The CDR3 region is CASSIRRRERSNQPQHF. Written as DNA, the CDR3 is TGTGCCAGTAGTATTAGACGGAGGGAGCGGAGCAATCAGCCCCAGCATTTT. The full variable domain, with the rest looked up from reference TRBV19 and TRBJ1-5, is DGGITQSPKYLFRKEGQNVTLSCEQNLNHDAMYWYRQDPGQGLRLIYYSQIVNDFQKGDIAEGYSVSREKKESFPLTVTSAQKNPTAFYLCASSIRRRERSNQPQHFGDGTRLSIL.

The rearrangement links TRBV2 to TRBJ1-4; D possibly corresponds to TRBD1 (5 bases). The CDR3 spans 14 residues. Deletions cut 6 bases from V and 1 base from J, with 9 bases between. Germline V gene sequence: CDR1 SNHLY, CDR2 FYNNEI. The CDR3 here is CASSPTVTNEKLFF. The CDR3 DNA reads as TGTGCCAGCAGCCCGACAGTAACTAATGAAAAACTGTTTTTT.

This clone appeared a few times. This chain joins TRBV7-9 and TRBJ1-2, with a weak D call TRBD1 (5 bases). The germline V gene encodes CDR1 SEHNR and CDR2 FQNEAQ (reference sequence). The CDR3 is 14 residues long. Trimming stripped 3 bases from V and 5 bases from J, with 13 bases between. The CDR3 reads CASSLGGSQYGYTF. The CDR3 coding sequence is TGTGCCAGCAGCTTGGGGGGGAGTCAATATGGCTACACCTTC.

CDR3 region: CASSFAGGIYEQFF. The DNA for the CDR3 is TGTGCCAGCAGCTTTGCGGGGGGGATCTATGAGCAGTTCTTC. The chain couples TRBV5-8 to TRBJ2-1; 9 bases agree with TRBD2. The ends lost 2 bases at V and 8 bases at J; junction bases unmatched: 5. CDR1 and CDR2 from the germline V gene are SGHTS and YDEGEE. The CDR3 is made up of 14 amino acids.

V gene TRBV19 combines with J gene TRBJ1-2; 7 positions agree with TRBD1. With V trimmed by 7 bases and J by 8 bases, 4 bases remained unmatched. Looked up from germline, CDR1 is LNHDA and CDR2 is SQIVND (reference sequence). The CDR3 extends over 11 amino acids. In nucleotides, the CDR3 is TGTGCCAGTAATCAGGGGGAAGGCTACACCTTC. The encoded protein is CASNQGEGYTF. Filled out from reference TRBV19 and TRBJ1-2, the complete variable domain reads DGGITQSPKYLFRKEGQNVTLSCEQNLNHDAMYWYRQDPGQGLRLIYYSQIVNDFQKGDIAEGYSVSREKKESFPLTVTSAQKNPTAFYLCASNQGEGYTFGSGTRLTVV.